One and the same sample provided the 27 T cell receptor beta chains below, sequenced in a study of response to subunit inactivated influenza vaccine. TCRdb itself ran the RT-PCR reads through MiXCR, one entry per CDR3 protein. The repertoire includes approximately 700,000 distinct CDR3 sequences, about 15% of them detected once, and roughly 10% sits in the top ten. Source: PBMCs from blood, taken about 11 days after vaccination. The receptors come from a man aged 45-60 years who received an inactivated influenza vaccine.

The rearrangement joins TRBV6-1 to TRBJ1-2; perhaps TRBD1 as D (6 bases). Germline CDR1 MNHNS, CDR2 SASEGT. Deletions cut 5 bases from V and 5 bases from J, with 18 bases between. This CDR3 is built from 15 residues. CDR3 sequence: CASSPLGGARYGYTF. CDR3 sequence (DNA): TGTGCCAGCAGTCCCCTAGGGGGGGCTAGGTATGGCTACACCTTC.

The V and J genes are TRBV4-3 and TRBJ1-5, with 8 bases aligning to TRBD1. The germline gives CDR1 LGHNA, CDR2 YSLEER. The junction had 8 bases not matched to a gene; V was cut back by 4 bases and J by 3 bases. This CDR3 has 16 residues. CDR3 residues: CASSPRQGASNQPQHF. CDR3 nucleotide sequence: TGCGCCAGCAGCCCGCGCCAGGGGGCTTCCAATCAGCCCCAGCATTTT.

Turning to this clonotype: A much larger clonotype is one base distant, so this may be a read error. This sequence joins TRBV20-1 and TRBJ1-2, with TRBD1 as a possible D gene (6 bases). Germline CDR1 and CDR2: DFQATT and SNEGSKA (reference sequence). CDR3 size: 16 residues. The CDR3 coding sequence is TGCTGTGCTAGTTTCATACCTAGACAGGATGTTTATGGCTACACCTTC. This sequence encodes CCASFIPRQDVYGYTF.

The chain employs TRBV12-3 or TRBV12-4 and TRBJ1-3; no definite D call. This CDR3 comprises 14 residues. Between the trimmed V and J ends, which lost 3 bases and 0 bases, there was a span of 6 bases. As DNA, the CDR3 is TGTGCCAGCAGTTTTCGGGACTCTGGAAACACCATATATTTT. This codes for CASSFRDSGNTIYF.

The chain uses TRBV28 and TRBJ2-5, with unresolved D. Germline CDR1 and CDR2: MDHEN and SYDVKM. V gave up 4 bases and J gave up 3 bases, with 6 bases separating them. This CDR3 spans 12 amino acids. The CDR3 DNA follows: TGTGCCAGCAGTTCACTGGAAGAGACCCAGTACTTC. It codes for CASSSLEETQYF. The variable domain in full, with the rest retrieved from reference TRBV28 and TRBJ2-5, is DVKVTQSSRYLVKRTGEKVFLECVQDMDHENMFWYRQDPGLGLRLIYFSYDVKMKEKGDIPEGYSVSREKKERFSLILESASTNQTSMYLCASSSLEETQYFGPGTRLLVL.

In its sample, this clonotype was seen many times. This chain joins TRBV29-1 and TRBJ2-7, with D perhaps assigned TRBD1 or TRBD2 (5 bases each). The germline CDR1 and CDR2 sequences are SQVTM and ANQGSEA. The CDR3 has 14 amino acids. V was cut by 7 bases and J by 0 bases, with 16 bases left in between. The CDR3: CSARDGQSSYEQYF. The CDR3 DNA reads as TGCAGCGCCAGGGACGGCCAGAGCTCCTACGAGCAGTACTTC.

The chain is built from TRBV20-1 and TRBJ2-3; 9 bases match TRBD2. CDR3 size: 16 residues. Germline values: CDR1 DFQATT, CDR2 SNEGSKA (reference sequence). The J segment lost 1 base and the V segment lost 0 bases, leaving 5 bases of the junction unmatched. CDR3 residues: CSARDPREGGTDTQYF. CDR3 bases: TGCAGTGCTAGAGATCCGCGGGAGGGTGGCACAGATACGCAGTATTTT.

V is TRBV4-2 and J is TRBJ2-2, with 8 positions matching TRBD2. The V segment lost 0 bases and the J segment 5 bases; nucleotides outside the gene matches: 5. This CDR3 is built from 16 residues. From germline, CDR1 is LGHNA and CDR2 YNFKEQ. The chain's CDR3 is CASSQDGTRLTGELFF. The CDR3, as DNA: TGTGCCAGCAGCCAAGATGGGACTAGGCTGACCGGGGAGCTGTTTTTT.

This chain links TRBV3-1 with TRBJ2-3; D uncertain. Trimming took 5 bases from V and 3 from J, leaving 12 bases between them. The CDR3 loop spans 14 amino acids. Germline values: CDR1 LGHDT, CDR2 YNNKEL (reference sequence). The CDR3 sequence: CASSSTRSTDTQYF. CDR3 coding DNA: TGTGCCAGCAGCTCCACCCGGAGTACAGATACGCAGTATTTT.

This clonotype was seen just once. V is TRBV29-1 and J is TRBJ2-1; 9 bases match TRBD2. The CDR3 runs to 13 residues. J lost 7 bases, V lost 7 bases, and 8 bases had no gene match. Per germline, CDR1 SQVTM and CDR2 ANQGSEA. The CDR3 spells CSGGAGGGNEQFF. CDR3 DNA: TGCAGCGGGGGTGCGGGAGGGGGGAATGAGCAGTTCTTC.

A word on this clonotype: The junction departs from the called germline gene at one end, perhaps through a read error. The J gene is TRBJ2-1, the V gene TRBV24-1; no definite D call. This CDR3 is built from 13 residues. Germline CDR1 and CDR2: KGHDR and SFDVKD. The CDR3 DNA sequence: TGTGCCACCAGTGCGGGCTCCTACGATGAGCAGTTCTTC. Translation: CATSAGSYDEQFF.

CDR3 region: CASSLARGADGYTF. In nucleotides, the CDR3 is TGTGCCAGCAGCTTAGCGAGGGGGGCGGATGGCTACACCTTC. The V call is TRBV7-6, the J call TRBJ1-2; a weak D match, TRBD1 (6 bases). Trimming removed 0 bases from V and 6 bases from J, with 11 bases in between. The CDR3 is 14 residues long. Germline V gene sequence: CDR1 SGHVS, CDR2 FNYEAQ.

Only a few counts were recorded for this clonotype. The CDR3 DNA is TGCAGTGCGGAGGGACGTACCTACGAGCAGTACTTC. Its translation is CSAEGRTYEQYF. The V call is TRBV20-1, the J call TRBJ2-7; perhaps TRBD2 as D (6 bases). The CDR3 extends over 12 amino acids. The ends were cut back, 6 bases at V and 2 bases at J, with 11 bases in the middle. Germline CDR1 and CDR2: DFQATT and SNEGSKA (reference sequence).

CDR3: CASSLITRGNEQYF. Written as DNA, the CDR3 is TGTGCCAGCAGCTTAATAACAAGGGGGAATGAGCAGTACTTC. The chain joins TRBV7-9 to TRBJ2-7; possibly TRBD1 for D (6 bases). The germline V gene has CDR1 SEHNR and CDR2 FQNEAQ (reference sequence). This CDR3 spans 14 amino acids. The V end lost 2 bases, the J end lost 7 bases, and 15 bases lay between the germline ends. Complete variable domain (other parts from reference TRBV7-9 and TRBJ2-7): DTGVSQNPRHKITKRGQNVTFRCDPISEHNRLYWYRQTLGQGPEFLTYFQNEAQLEKSRLLSDRFSAERPKGSFSTLEIQRTEQGDSAMYLCASSLITRGNEQYFGPGTRLTVT.

The rearrangement links TRBV7-9 to TRBJ2-3; 12 bases are a match to TRBD2. From germline, CDR1 is SEHNR and CDR2 FQNEAQ (reference sequence). V dropped 5 bases and J dropped 6; count of bases not matched to a gene: 6. The CDR3 is 15 amino acids. The CDR3 DNA reads TGTGCCAGCAGCGCACTAGCGGGGGGAAGTGATACGCAGTATTTT. The encoded protein is CASSALAGGSDTQYF.

This clonotype turned up a few times. This rearrangement joins TRBV27 to TRBJ1-3; D unclear. The CDR3 is 16 residues long. From germline, CDR1 is MNHEY and CDR2 SMNVEV (reference sequence). Trimming removed 0 bases at V and 3 bases at J, with 12 bases between. For the CDR3, the DNA is TGTGCCAGCAGTTTATCATGGCCCGGGCGTGGAAACACCATATATTTT. Protein sequence: CASSLSWPGRGNTIYF.

This clonotype showed up just a few times. V usage is TRBV11-2 and J usage is TRBJ2-1; D not resolved. Trimming took off 8 bases at V and 0 bases at J, with 11 bases between the two ends. The germline V gene has CDR1 SGHAT and CDR2 FQNNGV. There are 14 residues in the CDR3. The CDR3 DNA follows: TGTGCCAGCGGCACTTCCGGCTCCTACAATGAGCAGTTCTTC. It is translated as CASGTSGSYNEQFF.

This clonotype has more than one count but fewer than ten. The chain joins TRBV7-8 to TRBJ2-2, with 9 bases identical to TRBD2. Germline assignment: CDR1 SGHVS and CDR2 FQNEAQ. CDR3 length: 16 amino acids. V was pared by 4 bases and J by 6 bases, with 9 bases of the junction left unmatched. The CDR3 DNA sequence: TGTGCCAGCAGCTCTTCAGCGGGAGGCCGTTCCGGGGAGCTGTTTTTT. Its translation: CASSSSAGGRSGELFF.

This rearrangement joins TRBV30 to TRBJ2-5, with TRBD2 as a possible D gene (6 bases). Germline V lookup: CDR1 GTSNPN, CDR2 SVGIG (reference sequence). CDR3 length: 12 amino acids. Trimming took 1 base from V and 5 from J, leaving 8 bases between them. CDR3 sequence: CAWSEGRETQYF. The CDR3 coding sequence is TGTGCCTGGAGTGAAGGGAGGGAGACCCAGTACTTC.

This clonotype was seen repeatedly, ten times or more. The V call is TRBV29-1, the J call TRBJ2-7; D may be TRBD1 (5 bases). The CDR3 is 15 residues long. Germline CDR1 SQVTM, CDR2 ANQGSEA. V was pared by 2 bases and J by 6 bases, with 20 bases between. This CDR3 reads CSVEHPGAGQSEQYF. CDR3 in DNA: TGCAGCGTTGAACACCCTGGGGCAGGGCAATCCGAGCAGTACTTC.

As DNA, the CDR3 is TGTGCCAGCAGTCGGGACAGGGGTGCCACTGAAGCTTTCTTT. Translated: CASSRDRGATEAFF. This chain uses TRBV6-4 with TRBJ1-1, with TRBD1 identical over 10 bases. The germline CDR1 and CDR2 sequences are MRHNA and SNTAGT. V shed 5 bases and J 4 bases; nucleotides not matched to a gene: 4. The CDR3 contains 14 residues.

This clonotype was seen a handful of times. The chain is built from TRBV6-5 and TRBJ1-6, with a weak D call TRBD1 (5 bases). V was shortened by 0 bases and J by 6 bases, with 9 bases between the two germline ends. CDR3 length: 15 amino acids. From germline, CDR1 is MNHEY and CDR2 SVGAGI. The CDR3 DNA reads as TGTGCCAGCAGTTACTCGACTGGGGGTAATTCACCCCTCCACTTT. Translated: CASSYSTGGNSPLHF.

This rearrangement joins TRBV4-3 to TRBJ2-3; 8 bases align to TRBD1. The V segment lost 2 bases and the J segment 10 bases; nucleotides outside the gene matches: 8. The CDR3 is 14 amino acids. Per germline, CDR1 LGHNA and CDR2 YSLEER. The DNA for the CDR3 is TGCGCCAGCAGCCAAACGGACAGGGTAGAGGCGCAGTATTTT. It translates to CASSQTDRVEAQYF.

The V and J genes are TRBV3-1 and TRBJ2-1; weak D call: TRBD2 (5 bases). The V end lost 2 bases, the J end lost 2 bases, and 13 bases lay between the germline ends. The length of the CDR3 is 16 residues. The germline V gene has CDR1 LGHDT and CDR2 YNNKEL (reference sequence). This CDR3 is CASSQTRSLAYNEQFF. In DNA, the CDR3 is TGTGCCAGCAGCCAAACTAGGTCTCTTGCCTACAATGAGCAGTTCTTC.

The chain carries TRBV5-1 and TRBJ2-5; 7 bases agree with TRBD2. This CDR3 comprises 13 residues. V dropped 7 bases and J dropped 5; count of bases not matched to a gene: 8. The germline CDR1 and CDR2 sequences are SGHRS and YFSETQ. DNA for the CDR3: TGCGCCAGCGCTAAGAGCGGGGTTGAGACCCAGTACTTC. Its protein product is CASAKSGVETQYF.

The chain uses TRBV29-1 and TRBJ2-3; 7 nucleotides agree with TRBD2. With 5 bases clipped from V and 2 bases from J, the junction kept 4 bases outside the gene matches. CDR1 SQVTM and CDR2 ANQGSEA come from the germline V gene. The CDR3 is 13 residues long. CDR3 sequence: CSVRLALTDTQYF. The CDR3 region has the DNA TGCAGCGTTAGACTAGCACTCACAGATACGCAGTATTTT.

Only a few counts were recorded for this clonotype. The chain combines TRBV27 with TRBJ2-1; 12 bases map to TRBD1. The V gene's germline CDR1 is MNHEY and CDR2 SMNVEV (reference sequence). This CDR3 is 15 amino acids long. The V segment lost 2 bases and the J segment 7 bases; nucleotides outside the gene matches: 3. The CDR3 DNA follows: TGTGCCAGCAGTTTAGGGACAGGGGGCGCGAATGAGCAGTTCTTC. This gives the protein CASSLGTGGANEQFF.